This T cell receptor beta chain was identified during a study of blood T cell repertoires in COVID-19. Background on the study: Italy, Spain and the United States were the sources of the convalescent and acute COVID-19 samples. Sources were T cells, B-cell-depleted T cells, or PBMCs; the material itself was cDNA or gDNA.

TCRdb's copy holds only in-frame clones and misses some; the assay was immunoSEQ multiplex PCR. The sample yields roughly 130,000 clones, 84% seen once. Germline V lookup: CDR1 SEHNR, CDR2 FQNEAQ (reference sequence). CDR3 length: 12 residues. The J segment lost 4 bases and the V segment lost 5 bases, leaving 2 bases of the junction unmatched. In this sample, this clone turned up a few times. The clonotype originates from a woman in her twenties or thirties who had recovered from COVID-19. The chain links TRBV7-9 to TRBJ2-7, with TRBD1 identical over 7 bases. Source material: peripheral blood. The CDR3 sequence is CASSDRDYEQYF. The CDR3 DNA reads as TGTGCCAGCAGCGACAGGGATTACGAGCAGTACTTC.